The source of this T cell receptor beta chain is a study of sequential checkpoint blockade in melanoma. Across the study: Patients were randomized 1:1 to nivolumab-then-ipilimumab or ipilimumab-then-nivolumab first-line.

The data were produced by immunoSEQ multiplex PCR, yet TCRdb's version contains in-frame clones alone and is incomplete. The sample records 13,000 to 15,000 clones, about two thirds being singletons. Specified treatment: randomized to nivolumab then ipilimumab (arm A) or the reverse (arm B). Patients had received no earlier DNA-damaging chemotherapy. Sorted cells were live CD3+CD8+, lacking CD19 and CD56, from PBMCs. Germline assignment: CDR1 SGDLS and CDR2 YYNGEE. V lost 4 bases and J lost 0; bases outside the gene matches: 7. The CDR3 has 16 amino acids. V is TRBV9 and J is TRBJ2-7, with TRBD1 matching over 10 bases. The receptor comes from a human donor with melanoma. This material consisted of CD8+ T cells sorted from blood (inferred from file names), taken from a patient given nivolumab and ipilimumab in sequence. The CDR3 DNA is TGTGCCAGCAGCATCGGACAGGGGGGGGCCTCCTACGAGCAGTACTTC. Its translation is CASSIGQGGASYEQYF.